The entry that follows covers one T cell receptor beta chain sequence. Its specific antigen is unknown. No qualities accompany the bases; no much larger clone lies one base away. This sample is drawn from a study of shared clonotypes between healthy human individuals (dated by TCRdb to 2019 to 2021). Some background on the complete study: The cohort included a few men and a couple of women between 18 and 49 years of age. The study deeply sequenced blood TCR repertoires of about 5 healthy adults to estimate repertoire size and the extent of clonotype sharing between individuals. Between about 0.8 and 9.5 billion PBMCs per donor were obtained by leukapheresis. To increase sequencing depth and limit assay-specific biases, different laboratories used diverse techniques to prepare libraries and sequence TCR repertoires. For each donor, CD4 naive and CD4 memory were each given three plates, CD8 naive was given two plates, and CD8 memory was given one plate.

Using the deep immunoSEQ assay, TCR CDR3 regions were amplified from genomic DNA by multiplex PCR. Genomic DNA extracted from each cell subset was distributed evenly over all wells of several immunoSEQ 96-well plates, and each plate served as one replicate. Each replicate PCR for sorted subsets received roughly 0.2 ug genomic DNA, equal to roughly 29,000 T cell genomes. Purified libraries were quantified with a Qubit 3.0 fluorometer, sized on a Bioanalyzer 2100, and re-quantified with the KAPA Library Quantification kit. Every immunoSEQ 96-well plate was sequenced on a separate single-read 150-cycle Illumina NextSeq 550 flow cell. On the study's bioinformatics: The immunoSEQ output contained only junctional sequences without quality scores, so filtering could not match that applied to full-length reads. To assign V/J genes and CDR3, sequences were annotated using PyIR, a Python wrapper for IgBLAST v1.9, with IMGT germline references. Any read was removed if the V/J assignment was weak (E-value above 1e-6), the CDR3 was missing, or the read contained stop codons, out-of-frame junctions, or ambiguous translated residues. A V3J clonotype was defined by an identical inferred V gene, J gene, and CDR3 amino acid sequence. The percentage overlap between two repertoires was calculated by dividing the number of shared unique clonotypes by the size of the smaller repertoire. Three approaches were used to assess repertoire richness: RTK rarefaction, the Chao1 estimator, and Recon v2.1 estimates of unobserved clonotypes. For all TCRbeta clonotypes obtained by the gDNA method from a handful of donors, generation probabilities were computed with OLGA. As stored in TCRdb, this immuneACCESS dataset retains in-frame rearrangements with V and J assigned. A fraction of the clones does not appear; measured against another copy, unresolved V genes explain less than half of the discrepancy, and the remainder lacks a known reason. V, J and clone size are taken as reported in that table, and D and trimming were inferred from the DNA itself. Here the sample has 1.6 million or so clones; about 96% occur a single time. Clones ranked in the top ten supply approximately 1.1% of the sample.

Results and caveats for the whole study, not just this receptor: When four donors were compared, the shared fraction of clonotypes was about 5% for naive CD4, 3% to 4% for naive CD8, 2% to 2.5% for memory CD4, and 0.35% to 0.4% for memory CD8. Sampling was restricted to blood, and TCR repertoires in tissue are likely to differ from TCR repertoires in blood. Pairwise subsampling led to the expectation that sequencing depth would affect the degree of clonotype sharing among donors. Even with the large sequencing depth, rarefaction of the sorted-subset datasets indicated that sequencing was incomplete. Higher generation probabilities were observed for clonotypes shared by all four sorted-subset donors than for non-shared clonotypes. Naive subsets generally had larger estimated clonotype richness than memory subsets. The small number of donors limited the genetic and exposure-history diversity represented.

Healthy HIV-negative adults with no recently reported acute infections or vaccinations were included as donors. Only Caucasian adults living in Nashville, Tennessee, USA were represented among the donors. CD4+ T cells were enriched through magnetic negative selection, after which naive cells were positively selected on CD45RA and the remaining negative fraction served as the memory subset. Blood was obtained by leukapheresis, after which PBMCs were separated by Ficoll-Histopaque density gradient centrifugation and cryopreserved in liquid nitrogen vapor phase. Purity and quantity of every magnetically sorted T cell population were checked by analytical flow cytometry. Genomic DNA was isolated from each sorted fraction and quantified by UV absorbance on a Nanodrop 2000c. The trim is 2 bases for V and 3 bases for J, with a gap of 5 bases between the germline ends. Measured from the cysteine to the phenylalanine, the CDR3 is 13 residues long. Left in the record is the CDR3 DNA by itself, 39 bases read in frame from the first base. Based on the germline V gene, the CDR1 and CDR2 sequences are SGHAT and FQNNGV.

The rearrangement combines TRBV11-2 with TRBJ1-5; no D segment can be confidently identified. Material for sequencing was naive CD4+ T cells sorted from blood. The sample's cell subset or site label is to be understood as: CD45RA+ positively selected. The receptor was isolated from a man aged 25 to 40 in good health. The CDR3 in this case is CASSLTYNQPQHF. The nucleotide sequence reads as follows: TGTGCCAGCAGCTTAACATACAATCAGCCCCAGCATTTT.